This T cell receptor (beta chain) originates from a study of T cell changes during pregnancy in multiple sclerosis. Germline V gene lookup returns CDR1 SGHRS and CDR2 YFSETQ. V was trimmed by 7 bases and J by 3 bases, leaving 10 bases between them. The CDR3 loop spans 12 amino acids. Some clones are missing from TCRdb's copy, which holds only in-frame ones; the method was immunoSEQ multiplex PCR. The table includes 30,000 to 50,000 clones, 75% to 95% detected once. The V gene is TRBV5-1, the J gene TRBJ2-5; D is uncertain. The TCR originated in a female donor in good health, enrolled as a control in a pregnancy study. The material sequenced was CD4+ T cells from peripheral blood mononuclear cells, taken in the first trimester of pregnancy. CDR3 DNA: TGCGCCAGCGGAGAGCTCAAAGAGACCCAGTACTTC. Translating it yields CASGELKETQYF.